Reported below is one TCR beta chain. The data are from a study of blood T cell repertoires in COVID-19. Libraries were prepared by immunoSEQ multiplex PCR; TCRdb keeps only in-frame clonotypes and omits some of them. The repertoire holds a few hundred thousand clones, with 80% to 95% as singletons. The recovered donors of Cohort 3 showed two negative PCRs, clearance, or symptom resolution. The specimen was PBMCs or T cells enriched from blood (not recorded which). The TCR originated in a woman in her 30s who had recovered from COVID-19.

The CDR3 region has the DNA TGTGCCAGCAGCTCCGGTCCGGGACATATCAACGAGCAGTACTTC. This codes for CASSSGPGHINEQYF. The chain employs TRBV7-2 and TRBJ2-7, with TRBD1 as a possible D gene (6 bases). Per the germline V gene, CDR1 is SGHTA and CDR2 is FQGNSA. The CDR3 is made up of 15 amino acids. The ends were cut back, 4 bases at V and 5 bases at J, with 18 bases in the middle.